This T cell receptor beta chain was sequenced during a study of blood T cell repertoires in COVID-19. As handled by the study authors: Nucleated cell counts were estimated from reference gene primer amplification. TCRdb's copy holds only in-frame clones and misses some; the assay was immunoSEQ multiplex PCR. V and J calls and clone size follow that table, whereas D and trimming were derived from the DNA. Here the sample spans roughly 220,000 clones, 80% to 85% being singletons. Germline V CDR1 and CDR2: MNHEY, SMNVEV (reference sequence). V was clipped by 4 bases and J by 10 bases, with 17 bases between them. The CDR3 length is 14 residues.

The material sequenced was peripheral blood. This chain uses TRBV27 with TRBJ1-5, with a weak D call TRBD1 (6 bases). This sequence was found in a woman in her twenties or thirties who had recovered from COVID-19. CDR3 coding DNA: TGTGCCAGCAGTTCCTACAGGGATCAATATCCCCAGCATTTT. This translates into CASSSYRDQYPQHF.